This is a list of T cell receptor beta chains from one sample in a study of cytomegalovirus exposure and HLA in healthy donors. Repertoires were generated with immunoSEQ multiplex PCR, while TCRdb's copy carries only in-frame clones and drops some. The data contain 180,000 or so clones, approximately 81% of them singletons. Sequenced input: PBMCs. These receptors came from a woman in her 50s in good health and CMV-seronegative. Each CDR3 is given with its conserved first and last residue. The D gene is left open where the match is weak. Clone size is not always given. Where it is, it says once, few, many or a class for expanded clones.

d_call,v_call,j_call,clone_size,cdr3_nt,cdr3_aa
.,TRBV27,TRBJ2-7,.,TGTGCCAGCAGTCTCCGACAGGTTGGCAGCTACGAGCAGTACTTC,CASSLRQVGSYEQYF
.,TRBV4-2,TRBJ2-7,.,TGTGCCAGCAGCCTTCATTACGAGCAGTACTTC,CASSLHYEQYF
TRBD1,TRBV15,TRBJ1-5,.,TGTGCCACCAGCACGGACAGGCCAAATCAGCCCCAGCATTTT,CATSTDRPNQPQHF
.,TRBV7-2,TRBJ2-5,.,TGTGCCAGCAGCTTCCCAGGGTCGGAGACCCAGTACTTC,CASSFPGSETQYF
TRBD1,TRBV6-5,TRBJ1-3,.,TGTGCCAGCAGGGCGGACAGGGTTTCTGGAAACACCATATATTTT,CASRADRVSGNTIYF
TRBD2,TRBV10-3,TRBJ2-7,.,TGTGCCATCCGGGGGGGCTACGAGCAGTACTTC,CAIRGGYEQYF
TRBD2,TRBV30,TRBJ2-5,.,TGTGCCATCGAGACTAGCGCGGTAGAGACCCAGTACTTC,CAIETSAVETQYF
.,TRBV10-3,TRBJ2-1,.,TGTGCCATAGGACAGAACCATGAGCAGTTCTTC,CAIGQNHEQFF
.,TRBV21-1,TRBJ2-7,.,TGTGCCAGCAGCGCCCGTTGGGATCACCTAGCGGGAGCCGCCTCCTACGAGCAGTACTTC,CASSARWDHLAGAASYEQYF
TRBD1,TRBV27,TRBJ2-1,.,TGTGCCAGCAGCCGGGACAGCCGGACTTGGACAAGCTCCTACAACGAGCAGTTCTTC,CASSRDSRTWTSSYNEQFF
.,TRBV7-9,TRBJ1-2,.,TGTGCCAGCAGCTCTACAGGGTATGGCTACACCTTC,CASSSTGYGYTF
.,TRBV18,TRBJ1-1,.,TGTGCCAGCTCACCAGTGACAGCCCACTTT,CASSPVTAHF
.,TRBV6-1,TRBJ1-5,.,TGTGCCAGCAGATACACTAGGGATCTCAATCAGCCCCAGCATTTT,CASRYTRDLNQPQHF
TRBD1,TRBV7-3,TRBJ2-1,few,TGTGCCAGCAGCTCAACCGGGACGCCAGGGGGTAATGAGCAGTTCTTC,CASSSTGTPGGNEQFF
.,TRBV7-8,TRBJ2-7,.,TGTGCCAGCAGCTTTCTAGCGAATAACTACGAGCAGTACTTC,CASSFLANNYEQYF
.,TRBV2,TRBJ2-3,.,TGTGCCAGCAGTGCCGCAGAAATCAGCACAGATACGCAGTATTTT,CASSAAEISTDTQYF
TRBD1,TRBV5-1,TRBJ2-7,.,TGCGCCAGCAGCCAGACAGGGACCGACGAGCAGTACTTC,CASSQTGTDEQYF
.,TRBV2,TRBJ2-7,.,TGTGCCAGCAGTGAAGCTATGGGGGGTCCCCTATACGAGCAGTACTTC,CASSEAMGGPLYEQYF
TRBD2,TRBV10-3,TRBJ2-7,.,TGTGCCATCAGCGGGACTAGCGGGGGGGTAGACTACGAGCAGTACTTC,CAISGTSGGVDYEQYF
TRBD1,TRBV6-4,TRBJ2-2,.,TGTGCCAGCAGTGACTCGTTCAGGACAGGGAACACCGGGGAGCTGTTTTTT,CASSDSFRTGNTGELFF
TRBD1,TRBV5-6,TRBJ1-4,few,TGTGCCAGCAGCTGGGGACAGTATAATGAAAAACTGTTTTTT,CASSWGQYNEKLFF
.,TRBV2,TRBJ1-1,few,TGTGCCAGCATGGTTCTTAGGAACACTGAAGCTTTCTTT,CASMVLRNTEAFF
TRBD1,TRBV7-2,TRBJ1-4,.,TGTGCCAGCAGCTCGGGACAGGGGGCAACTAATGAAAAACTGTTTTTT,CASSSGQGATNEKLFF
.,TRBV19,TRBJ1-2,.,TGTGCCAGTAAATGGTTGCAGGGCTACACCTTC,CASKWLQGYTF